A single T cell receptor beta chain is shown here with its context. The antigen remains undetermined. The source of the sample is a study of cytomegalovirus exposure and HLA in healthy donors. V dropped 2 bases and J dropped 3; count of bases not matched to a gene: 5. Germline CDR1 MGHRA, CDR2 YSYEKL. The CDR3 consists of 16 residues. Study results and caveats: According to reports, the classifier identified cytomegalovirus status with high specificity and sensitivity. An apparent linkage of common viral pathogens to several of the most significant clusters emerged in a later analysis. One later analysis reportedly identified an Asian-associated ancestry cluster that showed fewer N-insertions than the roughly 700-donor mean.

PCR primers comprised 60 Vbeta and 13 Jbeta primers. Sequencing was performed with immunoSEQ multiplex PCR; in TCRdb, only in-frame clones are kept and a portion is missing. Of around 120,000 clones in the sample, about 85% were seen once. Sequenced material: PBMCs. This chain connects TRBV4-1 to TRBJ2-7; 12 bases fit TRBD2. The origin of this receptor is a boy younger than 18 in good health and CMV-seronegative. CDR3: CASSQSTSGGIYEQYF. CDR3 sequence (DNA): TGCGCCAGCAGCCAATCGACTAGCGGGGGTATCTACGAGCAGTACTTC.